A single sample is the source of the 11 T cell receptor beta chains below, sequenced in a study of shared clonotypes between healthy human individuals. TCRdb keeps only in-frame clones here, not all; method: immunoSEQ multiplex PCR. The sample lists approximately 1,000,000 clones; approximately 80% were seen once. The sequenced material came from memory CD4+ T cells from PBMCs. Stated subset: CD45RA-negative fraction. These receptors were obtained from a young man in good health. Some clones in this sample may be carry-over from other donors' samples.

This rearrangement joins TRBV7-6 to TRBJ2-4; D is unresolved. CDR1 is SGHVS and CDR2 is FNYEAQ in the germline V gene. V shed 8 bases and J shed 3 bases, with 17 bases lying between them. The CDR3 has 15 residues. Here the CDR3 DNA reads TGTGCCAGCCAGGTCGGGCCTAGTGGCAAAAACATTCAGTACTTC. Its translation: CASQVGPSGKNIQYF.

This chain links TRBV19 with TRBJ1-1, with D perhaps TRBD1 (6 bases). The CDR3 spans 14 residues. Germline V CDR1 and CDR2: LNHDA, SQIVND (reference sequence). The V gene lost 6 bases and the J gene lost 4 bases, with 15 bases spanning the gap. The CDR3 DNA sequence: TGTGCCAGTAGGCTACAGGGAGGGAGCACTGAAGCTTTCTTT. This translates into CASRLQGGSTEAFF. The complete variable domain, with remaining parts taken from reference TRBV19 and TRBJ1-1, reads DGGITQSPKYLFRKEGQNVTLSCEQNLNHDAMYWYRQDPGQGLRLIYYSQIVNDFQKGDIAEGYSVSREKKESFPLTVTSAQKNPTAFYLCASRLQGGSTEAFFGQGTRLTVV.

The genes are TRBV28 and TRBJ1-2, with 9 bases lining up with TRBD1. This CDR3 has 13 amino acids. The V gene end was trimmed by 6 bases and the J gene end by 4 bases; junction bases not matched to a gene: 3. Germline V lookup: CDR1 MDHEN, CDR2 SYDVKM. The DNA of the CDR3 is TGTGCCAGCAGGGGACAGGGACCCTATGGCTACACCTTC. Its protein is CASRGQGPYGYTF.

Only one count was recorded for this clone. The DNA is omitted, as the CDR3 cannot be located on it reliably, and the CDR3 follows TCRdb's listing. V is TRBV28 and J is TRBJ1-3; the D segment call TRBD1 is taken from the table without a DNA check. CDR1 is MDHEN and CDR2 is SYDVKM in the germline V gene. Including both end residues, the CDR3 is 18 amino acids long. The CDR3 region is CASSSSGQGFYSGNTIYF.

The chain recombines TRBV5-1 with TRBJ2-7; 7 bases line up with TRBD2. V shed 8 bases and J 6 bases; nucleotides not matched to a gene: 17. The CDR3 length is 15 residues. Germline lookup yields CDR1 SGHRS and CDR2 YFSETQ. The DNA of the CDR3 is TGCGCCAGTGCCGGGGCGGGGGACTTGGCTCCCGAGCAGTACTTC. Translated: CASAGAGDLAPEQYF. Using reference TRBV5-1 and TRBJ2-7 for the parts outside the CDR3, the full variable domain is KAGVTQTPRYLIKTRGQQVTLSCSPISGHRSVSWYQQTPGQGLQFLFEYFSETQRNKGNFPGRFSGRQFSNSRSEMNVSTLELGDSALYLCASAGAGDLAPEQYFGPGTRLTVT.

There are many counts of this clone. This CDR3 is CASSLTSGRATDEQFF. CDR3 coding DNA: TGTGCCAGCAGCCTGACTAGCGGGAGGGCCACGGATGAGCAGTTCTTC. The chain is built from TRBV7-9 and TRBJ2-1, with 14 bases fitting TRBD2. J lost 8 bases, V lost 5 bases, and 8 bases had no gene match. This CDR3 spans 16 amino acids. Germline V gives CDR1 SEHNR, CDR2 FQNEAQ (reference sequence).

This chain connects TRBV28 to TRBJ2-5; D is possibly TRBD1 (6 bases). Germline loops: CDR1 MDHEN, CDR2 SYDVKM. The length of the CDR3 is 14 residues. Trimming shortened V by 5 bases and J by 4 bases, and 14 bases separated the two germline ends. The CDR3 is CASSPYRAGETQYF. The DNA of the CDR3 is TGTGCCAGCAGTCCCTACAGGGCCGGAGAGACCCAGTACTTC.

V gene TRBV2 combines with J gene TRBJ1-5; tentatively, D is TRBD1 (5 bases). CDR3 length equals 14 residues. Germline CDR1 is SNHLY and CDR2 is FYNNEI. V was clipped by 6 bases and J by 1 base, with 10 bases between them. CDR3 in amino acids: CASRPRQSNQPQHF. In DNA, the CDR3 is TGTGCCAGCAGGCCGCGACAGAGCAATCAGCCCCAGCATTTT. The whole variable domain, filled in from reference TRBV2 and TRBJ1-5, reads EPEVTQTPSHQVTQMGQEVILRCVPISNHLYFYWYRQILGQKVEFLVSFYNNEISEKSEIFDDQFSVERPDGSNFTLKIRSTKLEDSAMYFCASRPRQSNQPQHFGDGTRLSIL.

About this clone: One junction end disagrees with the germline gene, perhaps due to a read error. V and J are TRBV7-8 and TRBJ2-7; D is perhaps TRBD1 (6 bases). This CDR3 contains 14 residues. Germline loops: CDR1 SGHVS, CDR2 FQNEAQ. The CDR3 DNA reads TGTGCCAGCAGCCTCACGCACGAACAGGGTTCTCTGAACTTC. It specifies CASSLTHEQGSLNF.

The V gene is TRBV6-1, the J gene TRBJ2-7; tentatively, D is TRBD2 (6 bases). With 1 base removed from V and 3 bases from J, the gap between germline ends came to 10 bases. The CDR3 spans 14 residues. Germline loops: CDR1 MNHNS, CDR2 SASEGT. The CDR3, as DNA: TGTGCCAGCAGTGAAGGATTAGCGGTCTACGAGCAGTACTTC. It encodes CASSEGLAVYEQYF.

This chain links TRBV28 with TRBJ1-2; no clear D. The CDR3 runs to 14 residues. The V end lost 2 bases, the J end lost 0 bases, and 7 bases lay between the germline ends. Germline V gene data show CDR1 as MDHEN and CDR2 as SYDVKM. This CDR3 is CASSLRVPNYGYTF. CDR3 bases: TGTGCCAGCAGTTTACGGGTCCCTAACTATGGCTACACCTTC.